The present T cell receptor (beta chain) was sequenced within a study of shared clonotypes between healthy human individuals. Findings of the study overall: The expectation was that sequencing depth would affect clonotype sharing among donors.

Here immunoSEQ multiplex PCR was the method, and the copy in TCRdb shows in-frame clones only, minus some. The table records 850,000 to 1,200,000 clones, approximately 68% of them present only once. Splitting the CD4+ cells yielded a CD45RA+ naive subset and a CD45RA-negative memory subset. The CDR3 sequence is 13 residues long. Trimming pared 4 bases from V and 3 bases from J, leaving 11 bases between. Germline values: CDR1 SGHRS, CDR2 YFSETQ. For this clone: As yet, its antigen is unknown.

The chain joins TRBV5-1 to TRBJ2-7; possible D gene TRBD1, 5 bases. The receptor was derived from a man between 18 and 35 years old in good health. The sequenced sample was memory CD4+ T cells sorted from blood. Subset indicated: CD45RA-negative fraction. The CDR3 coding sequence is TGCGCCAGCAGCCCAGGGTGGGGCTACGAGCAGTACTTC. Encoded protein: CASSPGWGYEQYF.